These T cell receptor beta chains were read from a single sample in a study of T cell repertoires in cytomegalovirus infection. MiXCR, run by TCRdb on the reads, gives a single entry per CDR3 protein. The table includes under 850,000 distinct CDR3 sequences, 35% to 40% detected once. Sequencing input: PBMCs. These receptors came from a human donor in good health (CMV status not recorded). Some clones in this sample may be carry-over from other donors' samples. Both conserved end residues are part of each CDR3. The order of the fields is V gene, clone size, D gene, J gene, CDR3 DNA, CDR3 protein. The D gene is left open where the match is weak. Clone size is given for some rows only: seen once, a few or many times, or a class if the clone is expanded.

TRBV28	.	TRBD2	TRBJ2-3	TGTGCCAGCAGTTCCGTAGCGGGGGGGCGGACAGATACGCAGTGTTTT	CASSSVAGGRTDTQCF
TRBV2	.	.	TRBJ1-4	TGTGCCAGCAGTGGTAGACAGTGGTCTGAAAAACTGTTTTTT	CASSGRQWSEKLFF
TRBV27	few	.	TRBJ2-3	TGTGCCAGCAGCGAACTGGCTGGGCCAGATACGCAGTATTTT	CASSELAGPDTQYF
TRBV28	few	TRBD2	TRBJ2-5	TGTGCCAGCAACCGGGGGGAAGAGACCCAGTACTTC	CASNRGEETQYF
TRBV7-8	.	.	TRBJ2-5	TGTGCCAGCAGCTTAAGGCGGCAGCGGTACCAAGAGACCCAGTACTTC	CASSLRRQRYQETQYF
TRBV28	.	TRBD1	TRBJ1-6	TGTGCCAGCGTTGACAGGGGGAATTCACCCCTCCACTTT	CASVDRGNSPLHF
TRBV12-3/TRBV12-4	many	.	TRBJ1-1	TGTGCCAGCACCATCATCCAAAGGGAAGCTTTCTTT	CASTIIQREAFF
TRBV6-5	few	.	TRBJ2-1	TGTGCCAGCAGCGGGGCCAGCTCCTACAATGAGCAGTTCTTC	CASSGASSYNEQFF
TRBV7-9	many	.	TRBJ2-2	TGTGCCAGCAGCTGGGGACTGGCCAACAACGGGGAGCTGTTTTTT	CASSWGLANNGELFF
TRBV4-1	few	.	TRBJ2-2	TGCGCCAGCAGCCAAGCTAAAACCACCGGGGAGCTGTTTTTT	CASSQAKTTGELFF
TRBV28	many	.	TRBJ1-1	TGTGCCAGCAGTTACAGGGTCCCTGAAGCTTTCTTT	CASSYRVPEAFF
TRBV3-1	few	.	TRBJ2-1	TGTGCCAGCAGCCAAGCCCTTGGGTACATGAATGAGCAGTTCTTC	CASSQALGYMNEQFF
TRBV2	few	TRBD1	TRBJ2-1	TGTGCCAGCAGTGGTGGACAGGGCTTGGCCTACAATGAGCAGTTCTTC	CASSGGQGLAYNEQFF
TRBV7-2	.	.	TRBJ2-4	TGTGCCAGCAGCTTAGTGTCGGGCGCGGCGTACCTAGCCAAAAACAGTCAGTACTTC	CASSLVSGAAYLAKNSQYF
TRBV28	.	.	TRBJ1-1	TGTGCCAGCAGTTTTCCCCATCACTTGGGGAATCCCCTTACCATGAACACTGAAGCTTTCTTT	CASSFPHHLGNPLTMNTEAFF
TRBV20-1	.	TRBD1	TRBJ1-2	TGCAGTGCTAGGGACAGGGCCTATGGCTACACCTTC	CSARDRAYGYTF
TRBV11-3	many	TRBD2	TRBJ2-2	TGTGCCAGCAGCTTCGGACTAGAGACCGGGGAGCTGTTTTTT	CASSFGLETGELFF
TRBV7-2	.	.	TRBJ1-4	TGTGCCAGCAGCCACAGGGAGGGTGAACTGTTTTTT	CASSHREGELFF
TRBV12-3/TRBV12-4	few	TRBD1	TRBJ2-7	TGTGCCAGCAGTCCGCAGGGGGCCCACGAGCAGTACTTC	CASSPQGAHEQYF
TRBV7-2	few	TRBD1	TRBJ1-6	TGTGCCAGCAGCAAACAGGGGGTTAGCTCCTATAATTCACCCCTCCACTTT	CASSKQGVSSYNSPLHF
TRBV27	.	.	TRBJ1-2	TGTGCCAGCAGTCGGGGGAGCGATGGCTACACCTTC	CASSRGSDGYTF
TRBV7-2	.	TRBD1	TRBJ2-7	TGTGCCAGCAGCTTAGAGGCAGGGGGTGGGTACGAGCAGTACTTC	CASSLEAGGGYEQYF
TRBV11-2	.	TRBD2	TRBJ2-1	TGTGCCAGCAGCCCTACCGGACTAGCGGGAGGAGGGGCTTACAATGAGCAGTTCTTC	CASSPTGLAGGGAYNEQFF
TRBV19	few	TRBD2	TRBJ2-1	TGTGCCAGTAGTATGAGGGTGCTAGCGGGAGTTTTAAGAGGGGATGAGCAGTTCTTC	CASSMRVLAGVLRGDEQFF
TRBV12-3/TRBV12-4	few	TRBD1	TRBJ1-1	TGTGCCAGCAGTTTAGGGGGGACAGGGACCGCTTTCTTT	CASSLGGTGTAFF
TRBV7-3	.	TRBD2	TRBJ2-1	TGTACCAGCAGCACCAGGACTAGCGGCAATGAGCAGTTCTTC	CTSSTRTSGNEQFF
TRBV2	.	TRBD2	TRBJ2-2	TGTGCCAGCAGCCCAGTAGCGGGAGGGCCCGGGGAGCTGTTTTTT	CASSPVAGGPGELFF
TRBV28	many	TRBD1	TRBJ1-1	TGTGCCAGCAGAACAGGGGGAAACACTGAAGCTTTCTTT	CASRTGGNTEAFF
TRBV6-2/TRBV6-3	.	.	TRBJ1-1	TGTGCCAGCAGTACCAGGGGGAACACTGAAGCTTTCTTT	CASSTRGNTEAFF
TRBV5-1	.	.	TRBJ1-6	TGCGCCAGCAGCTTGGGTTCCAGAACGTATAATTCACCCCTCCACTTT	CASSLGSRTYNSPLHF
TRBV7-2	.	TRBD2	TRBJ2-1	TGTGCCAGCAGCTTAGTCGGGACTAGCGGGGAATACAAGGAGCAGTTCTTC	CASSLVGTSGEYKEQFF
TRBV6-4	.	TRBD2	TRBJ2-1	TGTGCCACCAGGGGGCTAGCGGGGGGCGAGCAGTTCTTC	CATRGLAGGEQFF
TRBV11-2	few	.	TRBJ1-5	TGTGCCAGCAACCCGACAGCCACTTATAGCAATCAGCCCCAGCATTTT	CASNPTATYSNQPQHF
TRBV7-8	.	.	TRBJ2-1	TGTGCCATCAGTCGGGCGGAGGGTAGCTCCTACAATGAGCAGTTCTTC	CAISRAEGSSYNEQFF
TRBV29-1	.	TRBD1	TRBJ1-2	TGCAGCGTCGTCGGACAGGGATCGACCACTTATGGCTACACCTTC	CSVVGQGSTTYGYTF
TRBV7-3	many	.	TRBJ2-6	TGTGCCAGCAGCTCTGCGACAGTCTCTGGGGCCAACGTCCTGACTTTC	CASSSATVSGANVLTF
TRBV7-2	many	TRBD1	TRBJ1-2	TGTGCCAGCAGCCCGCCAAACAGGGGAAATCGGGGCTACACCTTC	CASSPPNRGNRGYTF
TRBV25-1	.	.	TRBJ1-1	TGTGCCAGCAGTGACACCCGGCGGGTGAACACTGAAGCTTTCTTT	CASSDTRRVNTEAFF
TRBV6-1	.	TRBD2	TRBJ2-1	TGTGCCAGCAGTGAATCCCAGCGGGGGTTCTATGAGCAGTTCTTC	CASSESQRGFYEQFF
TRBV6-5	.	.	TRBJ2-2	TGTGCCAGCAGATTAGGGCGGAGGGGGCCTGGCGGGGAGCTGTTTTTT	CASRLGRRGPGGELFF
TRBV7-6	few	.	TRBJ2-5	TGTGCCAGCAGCGTTGGGAGTTCCCTCCAAGAGACCCAGTACTTC	CASSVGSSLQETQYF
TRBV29-1	many	TRBD1	TRBJ1-1	TGCAGCGTTGAGCCAGGGGGCGGAGGGAACACTGAAGCTTTCTTT	CSVEPGGGGNTEAFF
TRBV10-3	.	.	TRBJ1-4	TGTGCCATCAGTGAGTCGTCCTCAACTAATGAAAAACTGTTTTTT	CAISESSSTNEKLFF
TRBV28	.	TRBD2	TRBJ2-1	TGTGCCAGCAGAGCAGCGGGAGGGCATGACAATGAGCAGTTCTTC	CASRAAGGHDNEQFF
TRBV7-8	.	.	TRBJ1-2	TGTGCCAGCAGCTTAGATCCAGGGTACAGAGGCTACACCTTC	CASSLDPGYRGYTF
TRBV10-3	few	.	TRBJ1-1	TGTGCCATCAGGATTGGCGGGGGCACTGAAGCTTTCTTT	CAIRIGGGTEAFF
TRBV19	.	.	TRBJ1-2	TGTGCCAGCAGAGACTTCTATGGCTACACCTTC	CASRDFYGYTF
TRBV20-1	.	.	TRBJ2-1	TGCAGTGCTAGTGATCTAGGATTTTCGGGGCAGTTCTTC	CSASDLGFSGQFF
TRBV6-1	.	.	TRBJ2-4	TGTGCCAGCAGTGAGCCCCTAGCCAAAAACATTCAGTACTTC	CASSEPLAKNIQYF
TRBV28	.	.	TRBJ1-2	TGTGCCAGCAGTTTCGCAGGGTCCCCCTCCTTC	CASSFAGSPSF
TRBV19	.	.	TRBJ2-7	TGTGCCAGTAGGAACAACTACGAGCAGTACTTC	CASRNNYEQYF
TRBV28	few	TRBD2	TRBJ2-2	TGTGCCAGCAGTTTAATCGGGAAACTAGCGGCTACCGGGGAGCTGTTTTTT	CASSLIGKLAATGELFF
TRBV7-9	many	.	TRBJ2-5	TGTGCCAGCAGCTTAGCCGGGCTCGAAGCTGTCGCAGTCCAAGAGACCCAGTACTTC	CASSLAGLEAVAVQETQYF
TRBV7-2	few	TRBD1	TRBJ2-2	TGTGCCAGCATAGTGACAGGGACCCCGAACACCGGGGAGCTGTTTTTT	CASIVTGTPNTGELFF
TRBV27	.	.	TRBJ2-7	TGTGCCAGCAGTTTTACGGGGGCTGGGTACGAGCAGTACTTC	CASSFTGAGYEQYF